The present T cell receptor (beta chain) was sequenced within a study of OX40 agonist ivuxolimab in advanced cancers. On this clone: Antigen: not known.

This CDR3 region has 13 residues. Trimming pared 2 bases from V and 7 bases from J, leaving 13 bases between. Germline assignment: CDR1 SGHRS and CDR2 YFSETQ. General study findings and limits: It was also the case that some nonresponders had low normalized T-cell clonal expansion. On average, a greater number of expanded clones characterised CD8+ T cells relative to CD4+. Among the lowest peripheral clonal expansion occurred in 0.1-3.0 mg/kg partial responders.

The data were produced by immunoSEQ multiplex PCR, yet TCRdb's version contains in-frame clones alone and is incomplete. Found here are about 37,000 clones, roughly 87% of them singletons; the top ten hold around a fifth. The source material was CD4+ or CD8+ T cells sorted from blood, sampled in a trial of the OX40 agonist ivuxolimab. This clonotype was sampled from an adult with an advanced solid tumor such as melanoma, head and neck, liver or kidney cancer. The chain joins TRBV5-1 to TRBJ2-7; D is ambiguous. CDR3 sequence: CASSLWPMGEQYF. CDR3 DNA: TGCGCCAGCAGCTTATGGCCTATGGGGGAGCAGTACTTC.